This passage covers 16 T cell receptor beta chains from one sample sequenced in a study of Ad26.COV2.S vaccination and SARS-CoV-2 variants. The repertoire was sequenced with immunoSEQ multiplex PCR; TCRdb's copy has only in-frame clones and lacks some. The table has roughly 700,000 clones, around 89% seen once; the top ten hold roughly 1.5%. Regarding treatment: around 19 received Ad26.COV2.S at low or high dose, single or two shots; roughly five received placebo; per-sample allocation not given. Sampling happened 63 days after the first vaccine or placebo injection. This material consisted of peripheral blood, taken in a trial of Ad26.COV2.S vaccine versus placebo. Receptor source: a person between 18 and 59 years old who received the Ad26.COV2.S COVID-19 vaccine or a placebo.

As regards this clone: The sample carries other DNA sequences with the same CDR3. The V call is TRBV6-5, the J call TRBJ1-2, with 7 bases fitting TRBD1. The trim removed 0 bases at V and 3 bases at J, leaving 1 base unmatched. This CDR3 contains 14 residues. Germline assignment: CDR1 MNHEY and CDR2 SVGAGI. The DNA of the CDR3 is TGTGCCAGCAGTTACTCGACAGGGTACTATGGCTACACCTTC. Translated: CASSYSTGYYGYTF.

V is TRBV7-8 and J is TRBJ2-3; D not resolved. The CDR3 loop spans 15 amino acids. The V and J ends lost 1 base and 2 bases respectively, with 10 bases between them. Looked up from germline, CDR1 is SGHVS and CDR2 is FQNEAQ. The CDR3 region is CASSLGPRVTDTQYF. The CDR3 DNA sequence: TGTGCCAGCAGCTTAGGGCCAAGGGTCACAGATACGCAGTATTTT.

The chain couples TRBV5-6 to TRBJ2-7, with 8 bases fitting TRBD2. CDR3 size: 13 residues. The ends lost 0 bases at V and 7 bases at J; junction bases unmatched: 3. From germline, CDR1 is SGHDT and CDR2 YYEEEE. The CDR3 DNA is TGTGCCAGCAGCTTGGGACTAGCGAGTGAGCAGTACTTC. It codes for CASSLGLASEQYF.

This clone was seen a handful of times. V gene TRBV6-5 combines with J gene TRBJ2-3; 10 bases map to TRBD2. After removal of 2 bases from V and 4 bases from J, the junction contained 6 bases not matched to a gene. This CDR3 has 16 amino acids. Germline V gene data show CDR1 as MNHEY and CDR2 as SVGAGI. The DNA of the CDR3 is TGTGCCAGCAGTTACACCGGACTAGCGGTTTCAGATACGCAGTATTTT. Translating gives CASSYTGLAVSDTQYF.

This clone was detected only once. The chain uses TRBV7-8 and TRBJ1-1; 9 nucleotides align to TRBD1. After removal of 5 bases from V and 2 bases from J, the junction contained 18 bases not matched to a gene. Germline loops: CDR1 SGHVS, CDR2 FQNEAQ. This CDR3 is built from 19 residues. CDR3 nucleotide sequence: TGTGCCAGCAGCCTTAGACGGACGGGACAGGGAACGAGAAACACTGAAGCTTTCTTT. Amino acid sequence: CASSLRRTGQGTRNTEAFF. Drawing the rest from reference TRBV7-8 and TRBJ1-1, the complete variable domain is GAGVSQSPRYKVAKRGQDVALRCDPISGHVSLFWYQQALGQGPEFLTYFQNEAQLDKSGLPSDRFFAERPEGSVSTLKIQRTQQEDSAVYLCASSLRRTGQGTRNTEAFFGQGTRLTVV.

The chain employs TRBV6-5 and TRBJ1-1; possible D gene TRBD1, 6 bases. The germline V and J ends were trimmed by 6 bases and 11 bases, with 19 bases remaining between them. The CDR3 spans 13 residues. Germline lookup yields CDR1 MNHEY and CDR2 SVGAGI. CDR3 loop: CASSIDRLRTAFF. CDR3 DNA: TGTGCCAGCAGCATCGACAGGCTAAGGACCGCTTTCTTT.

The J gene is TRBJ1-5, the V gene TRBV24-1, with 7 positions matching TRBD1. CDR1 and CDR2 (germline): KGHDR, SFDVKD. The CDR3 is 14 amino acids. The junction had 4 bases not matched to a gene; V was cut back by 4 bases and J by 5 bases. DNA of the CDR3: TGTGCCACCAGTGAAGGGACAGACTATCAGCCCCAGCATTTT. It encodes CATSEGTDYQPQHF.

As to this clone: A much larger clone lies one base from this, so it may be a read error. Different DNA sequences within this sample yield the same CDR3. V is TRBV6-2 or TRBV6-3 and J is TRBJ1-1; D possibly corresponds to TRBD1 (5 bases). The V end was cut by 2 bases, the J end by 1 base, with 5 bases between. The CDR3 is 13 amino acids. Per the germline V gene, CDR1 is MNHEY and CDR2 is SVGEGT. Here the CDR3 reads CASSYRGNTEAFF. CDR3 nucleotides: TGTGCCAGCAGTTACAGGGGGAACACTGAAGCTTTCTTT.

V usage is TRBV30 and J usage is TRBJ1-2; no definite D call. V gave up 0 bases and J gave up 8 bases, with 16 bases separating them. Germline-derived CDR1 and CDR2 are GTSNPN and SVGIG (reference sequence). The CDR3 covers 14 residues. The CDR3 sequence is CAWSVDSGGVGYTF. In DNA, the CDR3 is TGTGCCTGGAGTGTAGATAGCGGTGGAGTGGGCTACACCTTC.

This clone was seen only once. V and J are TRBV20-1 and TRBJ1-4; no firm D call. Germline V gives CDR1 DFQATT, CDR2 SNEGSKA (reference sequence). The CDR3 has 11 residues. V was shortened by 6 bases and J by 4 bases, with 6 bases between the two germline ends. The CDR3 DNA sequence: TGCAGTGCCGGCGGTAATGAAAAACTGTTTTTT. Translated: CSAGGNEKLFF.

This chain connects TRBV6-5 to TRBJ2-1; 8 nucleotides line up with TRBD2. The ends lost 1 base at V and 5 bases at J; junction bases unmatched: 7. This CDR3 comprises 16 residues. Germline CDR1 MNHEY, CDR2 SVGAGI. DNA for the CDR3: TGTGCCAGCAGTTACTTAGCGGGGCGGCCAGACAATGAGCAGTTCTTC. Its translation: CASSYLAGRPDNEQFF.

CDR3 in DNA: TGTGCCAGCAGCTTAGGGGGGTGGCAAGAGACCCAGTACTTC. It yields the protein CASSLGGWQETQYF. The rearrangement joins TRBV11-2 to TRBJ2-5; possibly TRBD1 or TRBD2 for D (5 bases each). The CDR3 covers 14 residues. CDR1 and CDR2 from the germline V gene are SGHAT and FQNNGV. V dropped 1 base and J dropped 2 bases, with 8 bases sitting between them.

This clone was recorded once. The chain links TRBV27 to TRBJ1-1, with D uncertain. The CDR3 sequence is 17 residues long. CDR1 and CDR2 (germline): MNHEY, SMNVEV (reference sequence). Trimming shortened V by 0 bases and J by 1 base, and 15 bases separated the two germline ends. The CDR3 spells CASSLSYRGYQNTEAFF. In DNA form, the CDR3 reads TGTGCCAGCAGTTTATCGTATCGGGGTTACCAGAACACTGAAGCTTTCTTT.

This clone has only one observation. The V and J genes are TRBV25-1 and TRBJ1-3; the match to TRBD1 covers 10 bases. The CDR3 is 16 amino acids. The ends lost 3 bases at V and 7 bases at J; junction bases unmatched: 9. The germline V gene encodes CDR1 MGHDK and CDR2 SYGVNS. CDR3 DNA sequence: TGTGCCAGCAGTGATCCCCGGGACAGGGGCTGGAACACCATATATTTT. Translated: CASSDPRDRGWNTIYF.

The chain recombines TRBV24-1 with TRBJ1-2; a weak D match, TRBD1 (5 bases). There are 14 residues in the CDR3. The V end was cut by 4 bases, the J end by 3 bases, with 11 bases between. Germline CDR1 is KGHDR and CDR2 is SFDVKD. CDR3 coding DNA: TGTGCCACCAGTGACTGGGGGATGGACTATGGCTACACCTTC. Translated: CATSDWGMDYGYTF.

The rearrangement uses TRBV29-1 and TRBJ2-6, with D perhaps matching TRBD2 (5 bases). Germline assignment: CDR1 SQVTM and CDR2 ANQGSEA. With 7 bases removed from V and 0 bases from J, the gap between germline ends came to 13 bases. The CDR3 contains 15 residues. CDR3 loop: CSARTGSSGANVLTF. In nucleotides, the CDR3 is TGCAGCGCTAGGACGGGGTCCTCTGGGGCCAACGTCCTGACTTTC. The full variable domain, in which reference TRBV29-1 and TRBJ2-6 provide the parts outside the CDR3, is SAVISQKPSRDICQRGTSLTIQCQVDSQVTMMFWYRQQPGQSLTLIATANQGSEATYESGFVIDKFPISRPNLTFSTLTVSNMSPEDSSIYLCSARTGSSGANVLTFGAGSRLTVL.